This T cell receptor beta chain is drawn from a study of OX40 agonist ivuxolimab in advanced cancers. As for the study in general: Patients in the trial were receiving intravenous ivuxolimab every 2 weeks, at doses of 0.01 to 10 mg/kg.

General study points: There was clonal expansion of CD4+ and CD8+ blood T cells by week 6 at 0.1 to 3.0 mg/kg.

Regarding this clone: The antigen is not known.

TCRdb keeps only in-frame clones here, not all; method: immunoSEQ multiplex PCR. The sample has more than 80,000 clones; 80% to 90% are singletons. The germline gives CDR1 LNHNV, CDR2 YYDKDF (reference sequence). Germline trimming cut 5 bases from V and 2 bases from J; bases unmatched to any gene: 6. This CDR3 is built from 16 residues. This sequence was found in an adult with an advanced solid tumor such as melanoma, head and neck, liver or kidney cancer. The chain recombines TRBV15 with TRBJ2-5; 12 bases map to TRBD2. Sequenced material: CD4+ or CD8+ T cells sorted from blood, taken in a trial of the OX40 agonist ivuxolimab. In nucleotides, the CDR3 is TGTGCCACCAGCCTCCGGACTAGCGGGGATCAAGAGACCCAGTACTTC. It specifies CATSLRTSGDQETQYF.